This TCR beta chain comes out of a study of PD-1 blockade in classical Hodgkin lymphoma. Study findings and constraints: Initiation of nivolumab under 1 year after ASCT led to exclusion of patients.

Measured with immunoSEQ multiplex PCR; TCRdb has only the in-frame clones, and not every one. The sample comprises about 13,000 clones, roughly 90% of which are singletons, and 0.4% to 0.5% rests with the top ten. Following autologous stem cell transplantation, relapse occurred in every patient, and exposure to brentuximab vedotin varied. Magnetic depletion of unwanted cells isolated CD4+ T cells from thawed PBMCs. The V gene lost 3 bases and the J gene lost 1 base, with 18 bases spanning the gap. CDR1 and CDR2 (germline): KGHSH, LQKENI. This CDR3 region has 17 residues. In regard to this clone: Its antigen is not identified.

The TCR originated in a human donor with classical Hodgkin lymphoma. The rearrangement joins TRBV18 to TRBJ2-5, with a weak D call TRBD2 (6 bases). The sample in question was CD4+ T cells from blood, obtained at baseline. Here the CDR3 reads CASSPSPSVSGQETQYF. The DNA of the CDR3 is TGTGCCAGCTCACCTTCCCCCTCGGTTAGCGGCCAAGAGACCCAGTACTTC. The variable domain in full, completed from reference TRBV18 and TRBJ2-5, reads NAGVMQNPRHLVRRRGQEARLRCSPMKGHSHVYWYRQLPEEGLKFMVYLQKENIIDESGMPKERFSAEFPKEGPSILRIQQVVRGDSAAYFCASSPSPSVSGQETQYFGPGTRLLVL.